Listed below are T cell receptor beta chains from one sample, sequenced in a study of PD-1 blockade in classical Hodgkin lymphoma. Profiled with immunoSEQ multiplex PCR; TCRdb holds only in-frame clones, not every one. Here the sample spans more than 15,000 clones, 83% being singletons. Sequences were derived from peripheral blood mononuclear cells (PBMCs), sampled before the fourth cycle of nivolumab. Source of these receptors: a human donor with classical Hodgkin lymphoma. Each CDR3 is given with its conserved first and last residue. Part of the rows lack a size; the others show once, few, many or a class for expanded clones.

V	size	J	CDR3
TRBV7-9	-	TRBJ2-2	CASSLAGQQNTGELFF
TRBV7-9	-	TRBJ1-2	CASSSTGGNYGYTF
TRBV7-9	-	TRBJ1-4	CASSLDRGTNEKLFF
TRBV5-1	-	TRBJ2-2	CASSLPLAGGNTGELFF
TRBV5-1	-	TRBJ2-3	CASNPGQESDTQYF
TRBV5-1	-	TRBJ2-5	CASSGTVPGETQYF
TRBV6-5	-	TRBJ1-4	CASSLQPATNEKLFF
TRBV7-9	-	TRBJ1-4	CASASRGTNEKLFF
TRBV30	-	TRBJ1-2	CAWSRDSLIYGYTF
TRBV7-9	-	TRBJ1-2	CASSARGSNYGYTF
TRBV2	-	TRBJ1-6	CASSGLPGLGSPLHF
TRBV5-1	-	TRBJ2-3	CASSLWGATDTQYF
TRBV7-9	-	TRBJ1-2	CASSGDANYGYTF
TRBV4-3	-	TRBJ2-5	CASSRGTAAQETQYF
TRBV14	-	TRBJ1-1	CASSPVVEAFF
TRBV11-1	once	TRBJ2-5	CASSQRTSWQETQYF